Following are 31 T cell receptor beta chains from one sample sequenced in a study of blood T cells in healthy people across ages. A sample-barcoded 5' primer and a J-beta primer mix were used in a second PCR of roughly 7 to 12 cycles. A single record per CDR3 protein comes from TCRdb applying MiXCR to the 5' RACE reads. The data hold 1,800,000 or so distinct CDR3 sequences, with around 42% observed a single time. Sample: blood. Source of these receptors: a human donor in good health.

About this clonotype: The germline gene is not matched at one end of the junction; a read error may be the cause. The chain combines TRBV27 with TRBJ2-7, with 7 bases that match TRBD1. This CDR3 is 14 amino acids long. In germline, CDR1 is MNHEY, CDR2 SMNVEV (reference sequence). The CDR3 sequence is CASSDRQGSNEQYF. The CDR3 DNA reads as TGTGCCAGCAGTGACCGACAGGGCTCCAACGAGCAGTACTTC.

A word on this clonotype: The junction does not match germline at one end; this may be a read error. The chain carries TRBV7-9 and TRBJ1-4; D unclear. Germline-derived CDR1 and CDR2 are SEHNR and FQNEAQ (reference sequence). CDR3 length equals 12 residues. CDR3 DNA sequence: TGTGCCAGCAGCAGGGTGCGTGAAGAACTGTTTTTT. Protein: CASSRVREELFF.

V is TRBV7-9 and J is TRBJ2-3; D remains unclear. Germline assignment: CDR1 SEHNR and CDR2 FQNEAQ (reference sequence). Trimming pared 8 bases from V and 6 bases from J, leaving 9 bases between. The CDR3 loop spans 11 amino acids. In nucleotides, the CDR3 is TGTGCCAGCGAACAAGAGGATACGCAGTATTTT. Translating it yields CASEQEDTQYF.

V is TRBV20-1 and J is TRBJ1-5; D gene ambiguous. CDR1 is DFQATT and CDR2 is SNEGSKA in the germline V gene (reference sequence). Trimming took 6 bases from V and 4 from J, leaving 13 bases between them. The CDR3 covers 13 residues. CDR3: CSAAPDFNQPQHF. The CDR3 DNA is TGCAGTGCAGCCCCAGATTTTAATCAGCCCCAGCATTTT.

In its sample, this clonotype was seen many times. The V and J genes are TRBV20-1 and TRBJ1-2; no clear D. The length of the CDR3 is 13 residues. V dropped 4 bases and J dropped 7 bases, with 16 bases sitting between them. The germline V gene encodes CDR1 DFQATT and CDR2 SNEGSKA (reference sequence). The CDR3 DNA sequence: TGCAGTGCTAAGGCCGGTGGGAAGCGTGGCTACACCTTC. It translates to CSAKAGGKRGYTF.

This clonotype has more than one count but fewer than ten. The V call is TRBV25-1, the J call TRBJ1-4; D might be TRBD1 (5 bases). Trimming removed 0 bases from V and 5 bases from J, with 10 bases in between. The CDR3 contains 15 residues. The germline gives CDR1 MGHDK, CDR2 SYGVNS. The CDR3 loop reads CASSEYGTQNEKLFF. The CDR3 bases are TGTGCCAGCAGTGAATACGGGACGCAAAATGAAAAACTGTTTTTT. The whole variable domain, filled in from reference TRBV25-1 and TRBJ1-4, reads EADIYQTPRYLVIGTGKKITLECSQTMGHDKMYWYQQDPGMELHLIHYSYGVNSTEKGDLSSESTVSRIRTEHFPLTLESARPSHTSQYLCASSEYGTQNEKLFFGSGTQLSVL.

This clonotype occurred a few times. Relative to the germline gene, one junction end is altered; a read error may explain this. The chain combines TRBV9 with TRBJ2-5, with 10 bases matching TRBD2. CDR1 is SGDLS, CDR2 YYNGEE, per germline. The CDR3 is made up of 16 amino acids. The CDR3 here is CASSVEPAGGPETQYF. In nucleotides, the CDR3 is TGTGCCAGCAGTGTAGAGCCAGCGGGGGGGCCAGAGACCCAGTACTTC.

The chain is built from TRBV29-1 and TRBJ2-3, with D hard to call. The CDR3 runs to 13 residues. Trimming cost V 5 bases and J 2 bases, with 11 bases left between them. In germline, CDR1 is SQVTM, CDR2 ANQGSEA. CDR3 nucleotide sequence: TGCAGCGTTCAGAACTTTAACACAGATACGCAGTATTTT. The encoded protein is CSVQNFNTDTQYF.

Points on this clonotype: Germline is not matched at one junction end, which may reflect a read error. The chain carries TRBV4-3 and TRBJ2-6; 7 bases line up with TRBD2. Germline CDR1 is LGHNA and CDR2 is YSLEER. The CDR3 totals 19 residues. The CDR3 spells CAGSQDPLAEASGANVLTF. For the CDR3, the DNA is TGCGCCGGCAGCCAAGATCCCCTAGCGGAGGCCTCTGGGGCCAACGTCCTGACTTTC.

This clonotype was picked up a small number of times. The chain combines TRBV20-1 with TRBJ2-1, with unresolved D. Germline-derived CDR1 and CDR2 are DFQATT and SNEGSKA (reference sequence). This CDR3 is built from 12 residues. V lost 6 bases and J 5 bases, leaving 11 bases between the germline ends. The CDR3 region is CSAAVWDNEQFF. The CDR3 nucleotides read TGCAGTGCGGCCGTATGGGACAATGAGCAGTTCTTC.

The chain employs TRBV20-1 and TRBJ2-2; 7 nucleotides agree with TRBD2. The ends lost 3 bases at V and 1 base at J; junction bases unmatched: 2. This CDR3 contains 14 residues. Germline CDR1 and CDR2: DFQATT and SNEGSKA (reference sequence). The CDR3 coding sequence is TGCAGTGCTAGCCGCGGGGGGAACACCGGGGAGCTGTTTTTT. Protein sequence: CSASRGGNTGELFF.

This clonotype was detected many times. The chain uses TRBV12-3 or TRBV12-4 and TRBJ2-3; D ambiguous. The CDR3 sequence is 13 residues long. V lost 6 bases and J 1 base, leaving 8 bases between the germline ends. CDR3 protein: CASSSRGTDTQYF. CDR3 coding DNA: TGTGCCAGCAGCTCCCGGGGCACAGATACGCAGTATTTT.

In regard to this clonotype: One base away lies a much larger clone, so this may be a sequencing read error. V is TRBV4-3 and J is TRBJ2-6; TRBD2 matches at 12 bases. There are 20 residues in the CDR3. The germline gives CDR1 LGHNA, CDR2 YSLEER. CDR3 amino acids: CASSQDRLAGAPRGANVPTF. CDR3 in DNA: TGCGCCAGCAGCCAAGATCGACTAGCGGGGGCGCCGCGTGGGGCCAACGTCCCGACTTTC.

The DNA for the CDR3 is TGTGCCAGCAGCCTAGACGGGGTCTGGGGGCAGTACTTC. Amino acids: CASSLDGVWGQYF. V gene TRBV12-3 or TRBV12-4 combines with J gene TRBJ2-4, with D possibly being TRBD1 or TRBD2 (5 bases each). This CDR3 has 13 amino acids. The V gene lost 6 bases and the J gene lost 13 bases, with 19 bases spanning the gap.

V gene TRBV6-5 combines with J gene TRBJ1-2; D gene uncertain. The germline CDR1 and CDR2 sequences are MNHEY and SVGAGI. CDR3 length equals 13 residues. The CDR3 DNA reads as TGTGCTCTGACGGGTCCCTTTGGTTATGGCTACACCTTC. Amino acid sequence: CALTGPFGYGYTF.

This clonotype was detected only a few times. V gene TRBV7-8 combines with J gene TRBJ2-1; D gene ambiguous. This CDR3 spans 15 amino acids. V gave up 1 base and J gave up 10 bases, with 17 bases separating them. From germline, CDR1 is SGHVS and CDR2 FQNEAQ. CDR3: CASSLDRTFRDEQFF. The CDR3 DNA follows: TGTGCCAGCAGCTTAGATCGTACATTTCGAGACGAGCAGTTCTTC.

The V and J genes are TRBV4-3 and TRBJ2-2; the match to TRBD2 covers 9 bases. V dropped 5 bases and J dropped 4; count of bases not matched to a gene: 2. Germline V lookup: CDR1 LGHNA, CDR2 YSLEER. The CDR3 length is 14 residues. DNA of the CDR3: TGCGCCAGCAGCACGCGGGGGGGCACCGGGGAGCTGTTTTTT. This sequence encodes CASSTRGGTGELFF.

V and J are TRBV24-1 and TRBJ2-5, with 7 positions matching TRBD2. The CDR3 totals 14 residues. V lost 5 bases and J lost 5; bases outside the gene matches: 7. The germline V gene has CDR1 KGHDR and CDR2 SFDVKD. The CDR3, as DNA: TGTGCCACCAGTGCTGGAAGCGGGATTGAGACCCAGTACTTC. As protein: CATSAGSGIETQYF.

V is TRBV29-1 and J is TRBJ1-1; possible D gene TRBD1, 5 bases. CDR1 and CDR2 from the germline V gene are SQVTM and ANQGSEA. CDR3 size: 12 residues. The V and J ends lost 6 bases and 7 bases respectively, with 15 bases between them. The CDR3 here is CSVLLGEVEAFF. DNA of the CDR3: TGCAGCGTGCTACTAGGGGAGGTTGAAGCTTTCTTT.

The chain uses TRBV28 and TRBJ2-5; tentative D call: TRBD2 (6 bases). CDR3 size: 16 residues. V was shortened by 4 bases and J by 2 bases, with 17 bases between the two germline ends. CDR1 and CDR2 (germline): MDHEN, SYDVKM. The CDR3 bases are TGTGCCAGCAGTTCCGGGGGATCCCCCGCACAAGAGACCCAGTACTTC. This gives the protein CASSSGGSPAQETQYF.

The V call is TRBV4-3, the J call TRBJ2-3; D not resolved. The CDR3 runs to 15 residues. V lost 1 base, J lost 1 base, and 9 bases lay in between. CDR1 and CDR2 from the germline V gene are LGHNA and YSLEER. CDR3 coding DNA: TGCGCCAGCAGCCAAGGGTATATAGGCACAGATACGCAGTATTTT. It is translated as CASSQGYIGTDTQYF.

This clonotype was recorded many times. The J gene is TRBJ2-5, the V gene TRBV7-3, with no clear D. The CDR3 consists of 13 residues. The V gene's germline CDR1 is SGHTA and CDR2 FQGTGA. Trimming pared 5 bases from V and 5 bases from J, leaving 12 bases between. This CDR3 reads CASSPQVGETQYF. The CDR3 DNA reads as TGTGCCAGCAGCCCTCAAGTGGGGGAGACCCAGTACTTC.

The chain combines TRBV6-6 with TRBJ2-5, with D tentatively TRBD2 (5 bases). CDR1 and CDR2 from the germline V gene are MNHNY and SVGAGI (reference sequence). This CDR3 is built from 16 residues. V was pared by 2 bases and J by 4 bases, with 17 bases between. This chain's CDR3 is CASSYPDDPGLETQYF. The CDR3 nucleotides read TGTGCCAGCAGTTACCCCGACGATCCCGGACTAGAGACCCAGTACTTC.

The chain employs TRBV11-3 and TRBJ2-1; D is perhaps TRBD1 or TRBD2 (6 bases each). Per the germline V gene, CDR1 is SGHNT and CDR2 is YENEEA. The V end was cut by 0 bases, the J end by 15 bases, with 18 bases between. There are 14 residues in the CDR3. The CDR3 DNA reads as TGTGCCAGCAGCTTAGATAGGGGGGCCGCAGGGCCGTTCTTC. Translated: CASSLDRGAAGPFF.

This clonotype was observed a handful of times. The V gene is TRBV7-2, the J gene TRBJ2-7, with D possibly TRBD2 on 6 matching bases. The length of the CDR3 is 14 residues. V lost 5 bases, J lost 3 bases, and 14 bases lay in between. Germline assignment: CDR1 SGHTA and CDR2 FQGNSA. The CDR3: CASSEAGSNYEQYF. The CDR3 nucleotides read TGTGCCAGCAGCGAGGCGGGGAGTAACTACGAGCAGTACTTC.

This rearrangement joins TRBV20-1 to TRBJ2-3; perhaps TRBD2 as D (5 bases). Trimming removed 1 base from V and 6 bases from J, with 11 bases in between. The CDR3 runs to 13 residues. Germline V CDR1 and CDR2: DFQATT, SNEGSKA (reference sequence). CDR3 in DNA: TGCAGTGCTAGAGTAGTTAGCGCCGATACGCAGTATTTT. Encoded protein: CSARVVSADTQYF.

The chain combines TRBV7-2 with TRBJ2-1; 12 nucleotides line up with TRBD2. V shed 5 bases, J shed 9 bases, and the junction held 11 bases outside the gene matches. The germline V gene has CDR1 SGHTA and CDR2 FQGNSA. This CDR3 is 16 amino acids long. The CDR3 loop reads CASSVRRTSGASEQFF. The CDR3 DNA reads TGTGCCAGCAGCGTACGCCGGACTAGCGGGGCCAGTGAGCAGTTCTTC.

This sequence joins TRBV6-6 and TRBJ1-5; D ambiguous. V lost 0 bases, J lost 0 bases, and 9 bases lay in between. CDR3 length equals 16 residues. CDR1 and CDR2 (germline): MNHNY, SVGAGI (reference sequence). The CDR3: CASSYSRRSSNQPQHF. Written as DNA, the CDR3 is TGTGCCAGCAGTTACTCGAGGAGGAGTAGCAATCAGCCCCAGCATTTT.

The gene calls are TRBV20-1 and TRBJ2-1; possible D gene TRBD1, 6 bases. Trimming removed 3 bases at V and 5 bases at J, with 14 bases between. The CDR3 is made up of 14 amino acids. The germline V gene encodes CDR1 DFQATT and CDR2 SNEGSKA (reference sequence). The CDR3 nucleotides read TGCAGTGCTAGGTCTACAGGGTACCACAATGAGCAGTTCTTC. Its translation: CSARSTGYHNEQFF.

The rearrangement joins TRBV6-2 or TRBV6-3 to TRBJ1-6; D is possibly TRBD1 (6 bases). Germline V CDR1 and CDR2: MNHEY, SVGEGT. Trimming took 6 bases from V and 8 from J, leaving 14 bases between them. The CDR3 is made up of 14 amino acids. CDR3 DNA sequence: TGTGCCAGCAGCACAGGGAACGGATATTCACCCCTCCACTTT. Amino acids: CASSTGNGYSPLHF.

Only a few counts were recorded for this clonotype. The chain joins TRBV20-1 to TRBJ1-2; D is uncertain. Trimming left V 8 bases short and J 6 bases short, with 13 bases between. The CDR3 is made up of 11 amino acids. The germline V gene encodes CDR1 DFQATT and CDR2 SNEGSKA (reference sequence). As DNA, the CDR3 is TGCAGTACGGAGAGAGTGAATGGCTACACCTTC. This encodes CSTERVNGYTF.